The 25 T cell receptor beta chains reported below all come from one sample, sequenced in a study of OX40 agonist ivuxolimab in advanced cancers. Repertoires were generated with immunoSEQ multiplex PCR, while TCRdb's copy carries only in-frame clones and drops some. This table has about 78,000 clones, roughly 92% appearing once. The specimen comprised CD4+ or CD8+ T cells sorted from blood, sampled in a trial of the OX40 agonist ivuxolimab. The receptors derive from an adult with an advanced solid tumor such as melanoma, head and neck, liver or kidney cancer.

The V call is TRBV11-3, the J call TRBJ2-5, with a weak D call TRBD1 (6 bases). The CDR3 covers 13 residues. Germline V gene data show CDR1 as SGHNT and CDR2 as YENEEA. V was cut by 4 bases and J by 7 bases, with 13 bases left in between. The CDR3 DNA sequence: TGTGCCAGCAGCTCCGGGCCACAGGGGACCCAGTACTTC. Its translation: CASSSGPQGTQYF.

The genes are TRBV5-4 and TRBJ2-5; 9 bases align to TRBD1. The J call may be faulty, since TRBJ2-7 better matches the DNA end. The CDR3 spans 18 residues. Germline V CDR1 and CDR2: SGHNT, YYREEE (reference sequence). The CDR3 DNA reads TGTGCCAGCAGCGTAGGGACAGGGACCTTACCCCGGTCCCGCGAGCAGTACTTC. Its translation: CASSVGTGTLPRSREQYF.

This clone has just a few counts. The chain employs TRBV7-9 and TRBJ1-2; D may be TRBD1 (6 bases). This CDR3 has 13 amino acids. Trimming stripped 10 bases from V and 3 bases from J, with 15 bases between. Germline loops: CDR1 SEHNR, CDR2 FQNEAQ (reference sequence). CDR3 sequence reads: CATTLTGDYGYTF. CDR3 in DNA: TGTGCCACGACCCTGACAGGAGACTATGGCTACACCTTC.

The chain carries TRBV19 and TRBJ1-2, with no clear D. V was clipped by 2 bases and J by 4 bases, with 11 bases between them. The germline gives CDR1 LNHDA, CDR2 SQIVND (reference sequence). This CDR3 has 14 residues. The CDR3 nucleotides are TGTGCCAGTAGTATAAGAGGCCACACCTATGGCTACACCTTC. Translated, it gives CASSIRGHTYGYTF.

CDR3 loop: CASSRGGTYNEQFF. As DNA, the CDR3 is TGTGCCAGCTCCCGTGGGGGGACCTACAATGAGCAGTTCTTC. The chain links TRBV9 to TRBJ2-1, with D possibly matching TRBD2 (6 bases). Germline assignment: CDR1 SGDLS and CDR2 YYNGEE. This CDR3 comprises 14 residues. The V end was cut by 7 bases, the J end by 2 bases, with 13 bases between. Drawing the rest from reference TRBV9 and TRBJ2-1, the complete variable domain is DSGVTQTPKHLITATGQRVTLRCSPRSGDLSVYWYQQSLDQGLQFLIQYYNGEERAKGNILERFSAQQFPDLHSELNLSSLELGDSALYFCASSRGGTYNEQFFGPGTRLTVL.

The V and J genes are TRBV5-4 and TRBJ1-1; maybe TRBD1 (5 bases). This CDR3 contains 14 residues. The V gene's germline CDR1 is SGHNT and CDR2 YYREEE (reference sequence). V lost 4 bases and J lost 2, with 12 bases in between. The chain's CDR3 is CASSPQGYNTEAFF. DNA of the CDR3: TGTGCCAGCAGCCCGCAGGGTTATAACACTGAAGCTTTCTTT.

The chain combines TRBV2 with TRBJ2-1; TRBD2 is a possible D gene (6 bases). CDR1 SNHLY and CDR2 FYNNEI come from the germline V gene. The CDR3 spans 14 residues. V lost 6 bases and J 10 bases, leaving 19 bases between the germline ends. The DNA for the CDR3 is TGTGCCAGCAGGCCCGGGACTCACTTCGGGGAGCAGTTCTTC. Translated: CASRPGTHFGEQFF.

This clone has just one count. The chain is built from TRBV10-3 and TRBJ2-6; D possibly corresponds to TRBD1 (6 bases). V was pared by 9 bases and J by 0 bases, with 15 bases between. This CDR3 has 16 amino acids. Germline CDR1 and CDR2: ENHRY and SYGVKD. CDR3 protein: CAIADRLNSGANVLTF. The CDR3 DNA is TGTGCCATTGCGGACAGATTAAACTCTGGGGCCAACGTCCTGACTTTC.

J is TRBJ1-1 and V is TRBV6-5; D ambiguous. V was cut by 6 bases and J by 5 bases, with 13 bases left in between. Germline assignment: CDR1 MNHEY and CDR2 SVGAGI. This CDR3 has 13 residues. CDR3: CASRRSRETEAFF. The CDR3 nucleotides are TGTGCCAGCAGACGGTCCCGGGAGACTGAAGCTTTCTTT.

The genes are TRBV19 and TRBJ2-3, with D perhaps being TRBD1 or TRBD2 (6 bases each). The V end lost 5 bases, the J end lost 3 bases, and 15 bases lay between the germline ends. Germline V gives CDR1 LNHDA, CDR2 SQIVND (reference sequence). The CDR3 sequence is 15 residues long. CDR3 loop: CASSPEGGYTDTQYF. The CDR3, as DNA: TGTGCCAGTAGTCCAGAGGGGGGCTATACAGATACGCAGTATTTT.

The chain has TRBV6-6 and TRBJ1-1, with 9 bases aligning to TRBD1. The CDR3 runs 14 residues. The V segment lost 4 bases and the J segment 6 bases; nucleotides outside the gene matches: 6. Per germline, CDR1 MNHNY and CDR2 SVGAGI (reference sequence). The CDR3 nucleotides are TGTGCCAGCAGTTTAACAGGGGGCCGGGCTGAAGCTTTCTTT. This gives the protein CASSLTGGRAEAFF.

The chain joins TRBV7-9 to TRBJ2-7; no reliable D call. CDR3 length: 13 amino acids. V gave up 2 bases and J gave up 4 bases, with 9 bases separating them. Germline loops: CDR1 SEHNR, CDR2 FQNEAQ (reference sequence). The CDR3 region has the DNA TGTGCCAGCAGCTTATCCCGATTTTACGAGCAGTACTTC. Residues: CASSLSRFYEQYF. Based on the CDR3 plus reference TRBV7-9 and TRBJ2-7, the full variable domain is DTGVSQNPRHKITKRGQNVTFRCDPISEHNRLYWYRQTLGQGPEFLTYFQNEAQLEKSRLLSDRFSAERPKGSFSTLEIQRTEQGDSAMYLCASSLSRFYEQYFGPGTRLTVT.

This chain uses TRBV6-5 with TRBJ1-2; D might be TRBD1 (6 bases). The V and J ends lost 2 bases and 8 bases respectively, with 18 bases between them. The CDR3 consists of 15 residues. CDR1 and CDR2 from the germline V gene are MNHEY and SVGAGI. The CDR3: CASSYLTHRAAGYTF. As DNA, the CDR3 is TGTGCCAGCAGTTACCTCACTCACAGGGCTGCGGGCTACACCTTC.

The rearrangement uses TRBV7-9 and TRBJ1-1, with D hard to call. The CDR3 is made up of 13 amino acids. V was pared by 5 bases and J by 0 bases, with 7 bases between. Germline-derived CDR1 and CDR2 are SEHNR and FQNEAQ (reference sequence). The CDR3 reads CASSRIMNTEAFF. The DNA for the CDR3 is TGTGCCAGCAGCCGAATTATGAACACTGAAGCTTTCTTT.

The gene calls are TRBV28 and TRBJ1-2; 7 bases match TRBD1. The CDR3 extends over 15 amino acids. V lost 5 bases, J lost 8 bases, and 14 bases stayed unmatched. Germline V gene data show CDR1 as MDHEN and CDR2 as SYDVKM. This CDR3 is CASSITGVGRDGYTF. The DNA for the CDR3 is TGTGCCAGCAGTATTACAGGGGTGGGACGGGACGGCTACACCTTC.

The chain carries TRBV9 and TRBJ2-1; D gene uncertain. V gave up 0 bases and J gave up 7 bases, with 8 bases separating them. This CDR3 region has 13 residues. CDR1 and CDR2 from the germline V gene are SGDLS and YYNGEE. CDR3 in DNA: TGTGCCAGCAGCGTAGCTGGCTCGAATGAGCAGTTCTTC. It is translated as CASSVAGSNEQFF.

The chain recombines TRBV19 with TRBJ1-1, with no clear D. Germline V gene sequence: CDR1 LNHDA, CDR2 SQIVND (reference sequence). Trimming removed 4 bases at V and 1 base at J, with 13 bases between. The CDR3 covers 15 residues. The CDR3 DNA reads TGTGCCAGTAGTAGACGGGCTGAGGGGAACACTGAAGCTTTCTTT. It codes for CASSRRAEGNTEAFF.

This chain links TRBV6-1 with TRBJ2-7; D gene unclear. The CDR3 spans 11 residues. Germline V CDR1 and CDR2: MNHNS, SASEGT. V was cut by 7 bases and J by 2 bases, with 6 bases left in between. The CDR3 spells CASIFAYEQYF. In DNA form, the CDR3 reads TGTGCCAGCATCTTCGCCTACGAGCAGTACTTC.

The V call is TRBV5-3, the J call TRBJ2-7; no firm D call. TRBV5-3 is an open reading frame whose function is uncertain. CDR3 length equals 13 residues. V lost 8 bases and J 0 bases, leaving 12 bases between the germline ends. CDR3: CASLPDPSYEQYF. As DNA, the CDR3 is TGTGCCAGCTTACCCGACCCCTCCTACGAGCAGTACTTC.

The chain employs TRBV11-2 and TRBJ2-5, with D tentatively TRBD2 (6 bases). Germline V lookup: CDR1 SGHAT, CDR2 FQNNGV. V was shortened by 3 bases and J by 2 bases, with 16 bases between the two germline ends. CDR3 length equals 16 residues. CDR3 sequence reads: CASSFGGGGAQETQYF. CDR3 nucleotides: TGTGCCAGCAGCTTTGGTGGAGGAGGGGCTCAAGAGACCCAGTACTTC.

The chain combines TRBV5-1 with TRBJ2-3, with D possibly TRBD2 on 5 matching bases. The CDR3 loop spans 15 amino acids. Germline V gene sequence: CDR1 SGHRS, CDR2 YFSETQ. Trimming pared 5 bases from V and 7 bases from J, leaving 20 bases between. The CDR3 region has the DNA TGCGCCAGCAGTCCGGCCAGCGGATTCATGTATACGCAGTATTTT. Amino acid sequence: CASSPASGFMYTQYF.

The CDR3 bases are TGTGCCAGCAGTGAAATTGAGGTTCTCCGGCCCCAGCATTTT. Translating gives CASSEIEVLRPQHF. The chain recombines TRBV6-1 with TRBJ1-5, with D uncertain. CDR3 size: 14 residues. V lost 2 bases and J lost 9, with 14 bases in between. In germline, CDR1 is MNHNS, CDR2 SASEGT.

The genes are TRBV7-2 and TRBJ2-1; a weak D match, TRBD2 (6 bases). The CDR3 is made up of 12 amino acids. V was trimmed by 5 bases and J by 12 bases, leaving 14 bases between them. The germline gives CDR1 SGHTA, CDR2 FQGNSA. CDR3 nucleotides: TGTGCCAGCAGCCCCCATAGCGGAGCGCAGTTCTTC. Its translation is CASSPHSGAQFF.

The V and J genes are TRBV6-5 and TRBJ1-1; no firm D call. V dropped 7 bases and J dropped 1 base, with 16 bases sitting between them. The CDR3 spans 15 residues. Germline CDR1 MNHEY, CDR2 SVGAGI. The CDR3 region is CASTPEAGRNTEAFF. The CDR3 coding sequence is TGTGCCAGCACCCCCGAGGCAGGAAGGAACACTGAAGCTTTCTTT.

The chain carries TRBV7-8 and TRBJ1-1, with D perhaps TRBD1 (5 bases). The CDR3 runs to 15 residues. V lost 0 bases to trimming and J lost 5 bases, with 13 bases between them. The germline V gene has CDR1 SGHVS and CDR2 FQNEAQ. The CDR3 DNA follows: TGTGCCAGCAGCTTAGCGTTGGCGGGGACTACTGAAGCTTTCTTT. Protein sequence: CASSLALAGTTEAFF. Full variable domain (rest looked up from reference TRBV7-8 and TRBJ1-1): GAGVSQSPRYKVAKRGQDVALRCDPISGHVSLFWYQQALGQGPEFLTYFQNEAQLDKSGLPSDRFFAERPEGSVSTLKIQRTQQEDSAVYLCASSLALAGTTEAFFGQGTRLTVV.